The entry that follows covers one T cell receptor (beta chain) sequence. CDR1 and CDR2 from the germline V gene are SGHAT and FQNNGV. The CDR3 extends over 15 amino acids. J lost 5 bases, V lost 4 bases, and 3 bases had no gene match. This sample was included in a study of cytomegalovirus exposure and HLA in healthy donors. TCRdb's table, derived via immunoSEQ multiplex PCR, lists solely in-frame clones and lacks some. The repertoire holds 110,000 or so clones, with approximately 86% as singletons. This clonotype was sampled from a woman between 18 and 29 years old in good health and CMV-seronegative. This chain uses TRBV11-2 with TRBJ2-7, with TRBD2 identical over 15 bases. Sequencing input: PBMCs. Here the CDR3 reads CASSWGLAGGNEQYF. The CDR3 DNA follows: TGTGCCAGCAGCTGGGGACTAGCGGGGGGAAACGAGCAGTACTTC. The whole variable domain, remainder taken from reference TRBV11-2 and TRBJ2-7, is EAGVAQSPRYKIIEKRQSVAFWCNPISGHATLYWYQQILGQGPKLLIQFQNNGVVDDSQLPKDRFSAERLKGVDSTLKIQPAKLEDSAVYLCASSWGLAGGNEQYFGPGTRLTVT.